Listed here are 21 T cell receptor beta chains from one sample, sequenced in a study of blood T cell repertoires in COVID-19. Profiled with immunoSEQ multiplex PCR; TCRdb holds only in-frame clones, not every one. The sample records about 400,000 clones, 89% being singletons. Sequences were obtained from peripheral blood. Receptors originate from a man between 35 and 55 years old with acute or convalescent COVID-19.

This rearrangement joins TRBV12-3 or TRBV12-4 to TRBJ1-2; no definite D call. V lost 3 bases, J lost 9 bases, and 8 bases lay in between. This CDR3 region has 11 residues. CDR3 DNA: TGTGCCAGCAGTTTTGGGCAGCGCTACACCTTC. Its translation is CASSFGQRYTF.

The gene calls are TRBV5-1 and TRBJ2-5, with D maybe TRBD2 (6 bases). CDR1 and CDR2 (germline): SGHRS, YFSETQ. V lost 5 bases to trimming and J lost 0 bases, with 14 bases between them. The CDR3 covers 15 residues. This CDR3 is CASSPGVGNQETQYF. CDR3 bases: TGCGCCAGCAGTCCGGGGGTTGGTAACCAAGAGACCCAGTACTTC.

The DNA of the CDR3 is TGTGCCAGCAGTTACGGACAGGGAACCTACGAGCAGTACTTC. Translating gives CASSYGQGTYEQYF. This chain links TRBV6-6 with TRBJ2-7; 8 bases agree with TRBD1. Trimming took 2 bases from V and 2 from J; bases not matched to a gene: 2. CDR1 MNHNY and CDR2 SVGAGI come from the germline V gene (reference sequence). The CDR3 extends over 14 amino acids.

The J gene is TRBJ2-6, the V gene TRBV19; tentatively, D is TRBD1 (5 bases). The V gene's germline CDR1 is LNHDA and CDR2 SQIVND (reference sequence). The CDR3 runs to 15 residues. V shed 1 base and J shed 2 bases, with 6 bases lying between them. Here the CDR3 reads CASSIVGAGANVLTF. The DNA of the CDR3 is TGTGCCAGTAGTATAGTAGGGGCTGGGGCCAACGTCCTGACTTTC.

The table lists this clone with a few counts. The CDR3 nucleotides read TGTGCCAGTAGTAGACAGGGGGATCGGCCCCAGCATTTT. Its protein product is CASSRQGDRPQHF. V gene TRBV19 combines with J gene TRBJ1-5; 9 bases align to TRBD1. The V gene's germline CDR1 is LNHDA and CDR2 SQIVND (reference sequence). This CDR3 region has 13 residues. V lost 4 bases to trimming and J lost 9 bases; unmatched junction nucleotides: 4.

The rearrangement joins TRBV24-1 to TRBJ1-1; unclear D gene. CDR3 length equals 15 residues. The V end lost 5 bases, the J end lost 0 bases, and 12 bases lay between the germline ends. CDR1 is KGHDR and CDR2 is SFDVKD in the germline V gene. CDR3 sequence: CATSATGDMNTEAFF. CDR3 in DNA: TGTGCCACCAGTGCTACGGGAGACATGAACACTGAAGCTTTCTTT.

This clone was seen a few times. This chain links TRBV7-7 with TRBJ2-2; D possibly corresponds to TRBD2 (7 bases). The CDR3 length is 15 residues. Per germline, CDR1 SSHAT and CDR2 FNYEAQ (reference sequence). Here the CDR3 DNA reads TGTGCTAGCTCGGGGGGCCTCGGAGGGACCGGGGAGCTGTTTTTT. As protein: CASSGGLGGTGELFF.

The V and J genes are TRBV7-9 and TRBJ2-3, with 7 bases lining up with TRBD2. This CDR3 is built from 16 residues. Unmatched junction bases numbered 8, after V lost 5 bases and J lost 0 bases. The germline V gene has CDR1 SEHNR and CDR2 FQNEAQ (reference sequence). The CDR3 DNA reads TGTGCCAGCAGCCCCCCCCGGGGGGAGAGCACAGATACGCAGTATTTT. This translates into CASSPPRGESTDTQYF.

The rearrangement joins TRBV19 to TRBJ1-2; 7 bases agree with TRBD1. This CDR3 has 16 residues. Germline loops: CDR1 LNHDA, CDR2 SQIVND (reference sequence). After removal of 10 bases from V and 3 bases from J, the junction contained 17 bases not matched to a gene. The CDR3 region has the DNA TGTGCCACACTACCCAGCCCAGACAGGGTCCACTATGGCTACACCTTC. Amino acid sequence: CATLPSPDRVHYGYTF.

V and J are TRBV6-2 or TRBV6-3 and TRBJ1-5; D call uncertain. The V end lost 0 bases, the J end lost 5 bases, and 8 bases lay between the germline ends. This CDR3 is built from 14 residues. Germline CDR1 reads MNHEY; CDR2 reads SVGEGT. CDR3 DNA sequence: TGTGCCAGCAGTTACTCGTACCTATATCAGCCCCAGCATTTT. This codes for CASSYSYLYQPQHF.

CDR3 amino acids: CATSRRSGTGFFYGYTF. CDR3 DNA sequence: TGTGCCACCAGCAGGAGATCCGGGACAGGGTTTTTCTATGGCTACACCTTC. The genes are TRBV15 and TRBJ1-2; 9 nucleotides align to TRBD1. Trimming cost V 3 bases and J 4 bases; bases outside gene matches: 12. The germline CDR1 and CDR2 sequences are LNHNV and YYDKDF (reference sequence). The CDR3 totals 17 residues.

The V call is TRBV9, the J call TRBJ2-2, with 12 bases matching TRBD2. The CDR3 extends over 19 amino acids. Germline-derived CDR1 and CDR2 are SGDLS and YYNGEE. The J segment lost 4 bases and the V segment lost 3 bases, leaving 13 bases of the junction unmatched. CDR3 residues: CASSAPSGRVLGGTGELFF. The CDR3 DNA follows: TGTGCCAGCAGCGCCCCTAGCGGGAGGGTCCTAGGGGGCACCGGGGAGCTGTTTTTT.

The chain has TRBV10-3 and TRBJ2-2; 12 bases match TRBD2. Trimming at V came to 3 bases and at J to 3 bases, leaving 8 bases not matched to a gene. This CDR3 is 18 amino acids long. Germline CDR1 reads ENHRY; CDR2 reads SYGVKD. The CDR3 loop is CAISERLAGGPDTGELFF. The CDR3 DNA sequence: TGTGCCATCAGTGAACGTCTAGCGGGGGGGCCCGACACCGGGGAGCTGTTTTTT.

The sample holds one count of this clone. The chain is built from TRBV2 and TRBJ1-5; TRBD1 aligns across 7 bases. The CDR3 loop spans 16 amino acids. From germline, CDR1 is SNHLY and CDR2 FYNNEI. J lost 6 bases, V lost 4 bases, and 12 bases had no gene match. CDR3 sequence reads: CASSVSGGRRAQPQHF. CDR3 sequence (DNA): TGTGCCAGCAGTGTTTCAGGGGGACGGCGGGCTCAGCCCCAGCATTTT. Variable domain in full (rest from reference TRBV2 and TRBJ1-5): EPEVTQTPSHQVTQMGQEVILRCVPISNHLYFYWYRQILGQKVEFLVSFYNNEISEKSEIFDDQFSVERPDGSNFTLKIRSTKLEDSAMYFCASSVSGGRRAQPQHFGDGTRLSIL.

The chain employs TRBV10-1 and TRBJ1-3; tentatively, D is TRBD1 (5 bases). Germline-derived CDR1 and CDR2 are WNHNN and SYGVQD (reference sequence). CDR3 length equals 18 residues. Deletions cut 10 bases from V and 0 bases from J, with 25 bases between. CDR3 protein: CAISYVWTPLFSGNTIYF. DNA for the CDR3: TGCGCCATCTCATATGTGTGGACACCGCTCTTCTCTGGAAACACCATATATTTT.

The chain joins TRBV7-8 to TRBJ2-3; D gene ambiguous. CDR1 and CDR2 (germline): SGHVS, FQNEAQ. V was pared by 1 base and J by 0 bases, with 5 bases between. The CDR3 contains 14 residues. This CDR3 is CASSLGRSTDTQYF. The CDR3 DNA sequence: TGTGCCAGCAGCTTAGGCCGGAGCACAGATACGCAGTATTTT. The whole variable domain, filled in from reference TRBV7-8 and TRBJ2-3, reads GAGVSQSPRYKVAKRGQDVALRCDPISGHVSLFWYQQALGQGPEFLTYFQNEAQLDKSGLPSDRFFAERPEGSVSTLKIQRTQQEDSAVYLCASSLGRSTDTQYFGPGTRLTVL.

This chain uses TRBV28 with TRBJ2-7, with 7 bases matching TRBD1. This CDR3 has 18 amino acids. J was trimmed by 0 bases and V by 4 bases; bases with no gene match: 15. CDR1 and CDR2 from the germline V gene are MDHEN and SYDVKM. The CDR3 DNA reads TGTGCCAGCAGTTCCACAGTCCTCCGGGACAGAAGCTCCTACGAGCAGTACTTC. Its translation is CASSSTVLRDRSSYEQYF.

V is TRBV6-6 and J is TRBJ1-2, with a possible D match to TRBD1 (5 bases). Between the trimmed V and J ends, which lost 0 bases and 5 bases, there was a span of 16 bases. CDR1 MNHNY and CDR2 SVGAGI come from the germline V gene (reference sequence). The CDR3 sequence is 16 residues long. CDR3 in amino acids: CASSYSPGQGWYGYTF. The CDR3 coding sequence is TGTGCCAGCAGTTACTCCCCCGGGCAGGGCTGGTATGGCTACACCTTC.

CDR3 region: CASTLNPGRDTEAFF. As DNA, the CDR3 is TGTGCCAGCACCCTGAACCCAGGGCGAGACACTGAAGCTTTCTTT. This chain connects TRBV27 to TRBJ1-1; D might be TRBD1 (5 bases). Germline CDR1 and CDR2: MNHEY and SMNVEV (reference sequence). The V gene lost 7 bases and the J gene lost 3 bases, with 18 bases spanning the gap. The CDR3 length is 15 residues.

The chain joins TRBV13 to TRBJ2-7; 7 bases agree with TRBD1. CDR1 PRHDT and CDR2 FYEKMQ come from the germline V gene (reference sequence). Germline trimming cut 2 bases from V and 5 bases from J; bases unmatched to any gene: 18. This CDR3 is built from 18 residues. CDR3 region: CASSLTPDPYRGPHEQYF. The CDR3 DNA reads TGTGCCAGCAGCTTAACTCCTGATCCCTACAGGGGACCCCACGAGCAGTACTTC.

The V and J genes are TRBV5-6 and TRBJ1-5, with 8 positions matching TRBD1. This CDR3 is built from 13 residues. The J segment lost 7 bases and the V segment lost 3 bases, leaving 3 bases of the junction unmatched. Germline V CDR1 and CDR2: SGHDT, YYEEEE. The CDR3 spells CASSSGGGQPQHF. The CDR3 region has the DNA TGTGCCAGCAGCTCAGGGGGCGGGCAGCCCCAGCATTTT.